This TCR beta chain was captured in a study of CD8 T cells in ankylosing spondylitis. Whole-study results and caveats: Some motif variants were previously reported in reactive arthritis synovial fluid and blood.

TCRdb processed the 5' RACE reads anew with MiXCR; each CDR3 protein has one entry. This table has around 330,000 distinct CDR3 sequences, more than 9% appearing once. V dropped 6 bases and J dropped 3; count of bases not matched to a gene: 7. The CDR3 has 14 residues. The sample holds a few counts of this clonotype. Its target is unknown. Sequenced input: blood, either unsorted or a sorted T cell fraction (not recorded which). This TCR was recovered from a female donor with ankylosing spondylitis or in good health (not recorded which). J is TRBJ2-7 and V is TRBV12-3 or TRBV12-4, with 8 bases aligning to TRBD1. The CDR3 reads CASRSGTGNYEQYF. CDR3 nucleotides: TGTGCCAGCAGGTCCGGGACAGGAAACTACGAGCAGTACTTC.